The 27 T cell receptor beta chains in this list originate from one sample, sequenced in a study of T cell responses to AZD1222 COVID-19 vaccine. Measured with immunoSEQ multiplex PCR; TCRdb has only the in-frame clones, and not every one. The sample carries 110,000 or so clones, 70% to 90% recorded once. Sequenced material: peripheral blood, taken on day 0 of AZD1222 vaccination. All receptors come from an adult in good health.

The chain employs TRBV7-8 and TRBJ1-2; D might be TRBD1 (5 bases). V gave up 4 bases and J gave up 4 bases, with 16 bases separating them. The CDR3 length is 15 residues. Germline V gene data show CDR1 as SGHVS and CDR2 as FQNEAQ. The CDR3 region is CASSSLPGLVYGYTF. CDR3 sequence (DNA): TGTGCCAGCAGCTCCCTACCGGGACTTGTCTATGGCTACACCTTC.

Written as DNA, the CDR3 is TGTGCCAGCTCGGGGACAGGTGTCTCCTACGAGCAGTACTTC. Translation: CASSGTGVSYEQYF. The V gene is TRBV18, the J gene TRBJ2-7; 8 nucleotides agree with TRBD1. Losses at the gene ends were 6 bases for V and 0 bases for J; bases not matched to a gene: 4. Germline lookup yields CDR1 KGHSH and CDR2 LQKENI. The CDR3 is made up of 14 amino acids.

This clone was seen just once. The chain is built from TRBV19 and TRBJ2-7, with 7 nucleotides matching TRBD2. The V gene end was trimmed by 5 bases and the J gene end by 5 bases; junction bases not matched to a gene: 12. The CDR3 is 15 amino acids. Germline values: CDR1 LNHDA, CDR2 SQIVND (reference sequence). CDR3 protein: CASSPRGSNSHEQYF. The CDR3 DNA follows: TGTGCCAGTAGTCCTCGCGGGAGTAATTCCCACGAGCAGTACTTC.

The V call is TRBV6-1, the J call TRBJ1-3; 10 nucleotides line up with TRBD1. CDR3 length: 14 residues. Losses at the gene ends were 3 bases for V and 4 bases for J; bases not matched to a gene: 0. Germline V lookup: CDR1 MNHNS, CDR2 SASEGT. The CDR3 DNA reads TGTGCCAGCAGTGAGACAGGGGGCGGAAACACCATATATTTT. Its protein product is CASSETGGGNTIYF.

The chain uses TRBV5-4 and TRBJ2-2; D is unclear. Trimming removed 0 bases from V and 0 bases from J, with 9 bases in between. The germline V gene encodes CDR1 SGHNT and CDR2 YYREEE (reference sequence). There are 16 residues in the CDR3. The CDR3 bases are TGTGCCAGCAGCTTGGCCGCTCATGCGAACACCGGGGAGCTGTTTTTT. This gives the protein CASSLAAHANTGELFF.

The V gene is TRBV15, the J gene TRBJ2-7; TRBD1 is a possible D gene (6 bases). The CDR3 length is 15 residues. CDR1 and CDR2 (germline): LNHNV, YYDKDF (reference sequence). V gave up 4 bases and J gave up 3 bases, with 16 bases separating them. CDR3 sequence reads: CATSIGQIRNYEQYF. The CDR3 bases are TGTGCCACCAGCATAGGACAGATAAGGAACTACGAGCAGTACTTC.

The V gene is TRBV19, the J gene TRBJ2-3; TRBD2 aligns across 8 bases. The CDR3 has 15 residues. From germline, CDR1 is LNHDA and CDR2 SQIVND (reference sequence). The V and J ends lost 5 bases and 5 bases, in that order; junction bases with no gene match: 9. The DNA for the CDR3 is TGTGCCAGTAGTCCCGCAGCGGGAGACGTAGATACGCAGTATTTT. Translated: CASSPAAGDVDTQYF. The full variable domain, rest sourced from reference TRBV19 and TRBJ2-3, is DGGITQSPKYLFRKEGQNVTLSCEQNLNHDAMYWYRQDPGQGLRLIYYSQIVNDFQKGDIAEGYSVSREKKESFPLTVTSAQKNPTAFYLCASSPAAGDVDTQYFGPGTRLTVL.

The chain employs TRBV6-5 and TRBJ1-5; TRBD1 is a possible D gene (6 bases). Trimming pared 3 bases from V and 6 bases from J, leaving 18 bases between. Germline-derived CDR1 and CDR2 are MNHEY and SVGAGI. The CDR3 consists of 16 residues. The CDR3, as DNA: TGTGCCAGCAGTTATAACGGGGGGCGCGAAGGTCAGCCCCAGCATTTT. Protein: CASSYNGGREGQPQHF.

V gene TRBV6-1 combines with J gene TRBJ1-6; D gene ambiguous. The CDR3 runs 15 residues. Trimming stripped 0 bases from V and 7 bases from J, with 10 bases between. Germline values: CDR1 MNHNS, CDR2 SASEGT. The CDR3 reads CASSEAPGWNSPLHF. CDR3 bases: TGTGCCAGCAGTGAAGCTCCTGGCTGGAATTCACCCCTCCACTTT.

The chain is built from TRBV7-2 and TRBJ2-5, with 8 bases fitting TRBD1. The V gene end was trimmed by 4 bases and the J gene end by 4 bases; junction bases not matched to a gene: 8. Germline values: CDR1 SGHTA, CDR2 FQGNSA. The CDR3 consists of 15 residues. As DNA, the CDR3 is TGTGCCAGCAGCTCACAGGACAGGGCGGGAGAGACCCAGTACTTC. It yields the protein CASSSQDRAGETQYF.

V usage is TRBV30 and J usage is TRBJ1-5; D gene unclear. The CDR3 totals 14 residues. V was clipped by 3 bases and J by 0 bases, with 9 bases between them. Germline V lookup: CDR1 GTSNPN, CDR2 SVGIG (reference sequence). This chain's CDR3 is CAWSSAFSNQPQHF. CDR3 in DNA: TGTGCCTGGAGCTCGGCGTTTAGCAATCAGCCCCAGCATTTT.

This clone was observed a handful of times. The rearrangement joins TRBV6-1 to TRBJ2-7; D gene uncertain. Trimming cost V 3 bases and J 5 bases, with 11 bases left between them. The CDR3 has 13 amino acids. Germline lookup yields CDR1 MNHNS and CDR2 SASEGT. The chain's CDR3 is CASSEIRKDEQYF. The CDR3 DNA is TGTGCCAGCAGTGAGATAAGGAAAGACGAGCAGTACTTC.

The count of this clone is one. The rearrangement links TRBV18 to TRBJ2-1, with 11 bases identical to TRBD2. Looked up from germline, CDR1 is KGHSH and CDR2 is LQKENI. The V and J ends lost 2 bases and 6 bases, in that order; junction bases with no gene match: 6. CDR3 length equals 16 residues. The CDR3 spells CASSPLSLAGVNEQFF. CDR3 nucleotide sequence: TGTGCCAGCTCACCATTATCACTAGCGGGGGTCAATGAGCAGTTCTTC.

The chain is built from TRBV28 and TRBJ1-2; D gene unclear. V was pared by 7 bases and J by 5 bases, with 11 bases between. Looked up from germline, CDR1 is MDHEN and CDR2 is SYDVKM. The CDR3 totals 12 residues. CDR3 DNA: TGTGCCAGCAAGAACAGACTGTATGGCTACACCTTC. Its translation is CASKNRLYGYTF.

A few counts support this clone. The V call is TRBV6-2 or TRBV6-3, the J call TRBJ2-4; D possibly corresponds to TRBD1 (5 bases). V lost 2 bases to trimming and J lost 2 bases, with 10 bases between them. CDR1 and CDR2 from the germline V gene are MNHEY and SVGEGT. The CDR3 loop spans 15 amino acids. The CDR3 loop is CASSYSQGTKNIQYF. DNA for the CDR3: TGTGCCAGCAGTTACAGCCAGGGTACCAAAAACATTCAGTACTTC.

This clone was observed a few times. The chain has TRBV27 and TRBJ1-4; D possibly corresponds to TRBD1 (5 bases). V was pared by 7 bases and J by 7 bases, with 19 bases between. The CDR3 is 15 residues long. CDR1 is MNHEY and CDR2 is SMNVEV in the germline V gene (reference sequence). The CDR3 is CASTGEARLFEKLFF. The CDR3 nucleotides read TGTGCCAGCACGGGGGAAGCCAGGCTATTTGAAAAACTGTTTTTT.

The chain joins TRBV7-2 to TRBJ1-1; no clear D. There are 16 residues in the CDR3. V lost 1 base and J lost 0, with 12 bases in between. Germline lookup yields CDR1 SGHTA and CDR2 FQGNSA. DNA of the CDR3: TGTGCCAGCAGCTTAGAACTCACAGTGCTGAACACTGAAGCTTTCTTT. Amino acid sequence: CASSLELTVLNTEAFF.

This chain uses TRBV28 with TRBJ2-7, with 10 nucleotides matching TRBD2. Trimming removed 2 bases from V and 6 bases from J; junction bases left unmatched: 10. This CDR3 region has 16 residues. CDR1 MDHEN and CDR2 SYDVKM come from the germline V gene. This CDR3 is CASSLGLAGAPREQYF. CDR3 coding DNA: TGTGCCAGCAGTTTAGGGCTAGCGGGAGCCCCTCGCGAGCAGTACTTC.

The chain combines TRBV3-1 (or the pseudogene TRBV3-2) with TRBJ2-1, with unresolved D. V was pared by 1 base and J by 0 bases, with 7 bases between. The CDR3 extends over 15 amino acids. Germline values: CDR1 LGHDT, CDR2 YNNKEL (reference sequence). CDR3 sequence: CASSQAISSYNEQFF. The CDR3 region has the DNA TGTGCCAGCAGCCAAGCTATCAGCTCCTACAATGAGCAGTTCTTC.

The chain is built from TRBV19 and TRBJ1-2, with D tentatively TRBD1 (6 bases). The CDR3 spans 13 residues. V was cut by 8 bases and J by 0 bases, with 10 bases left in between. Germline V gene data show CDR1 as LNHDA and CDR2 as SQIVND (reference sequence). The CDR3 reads CASRDISNYGYTF. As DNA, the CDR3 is TGTGCCAGTCGGGACATTTCTAACTATGGCTACACCTTC. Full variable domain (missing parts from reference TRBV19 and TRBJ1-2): DGGITQSPKYLFRKEGQNVTLSCEQNLNHDAMYWYRQDPGQGLRLIYYSQIVNDFQKGDIAEGYSVSREKKESFPLTVTSAQKNPTAFYLCASRDISNYGYTFGSGTRLTVV.

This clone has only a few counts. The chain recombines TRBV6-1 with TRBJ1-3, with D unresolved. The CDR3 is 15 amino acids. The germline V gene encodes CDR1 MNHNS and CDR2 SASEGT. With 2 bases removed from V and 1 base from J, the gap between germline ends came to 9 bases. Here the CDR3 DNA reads TGTGCCAGCAGTGAACCAGGTCGATCTGGAAACACCATATATTTT. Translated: CASSEPGRSGNTIYF.

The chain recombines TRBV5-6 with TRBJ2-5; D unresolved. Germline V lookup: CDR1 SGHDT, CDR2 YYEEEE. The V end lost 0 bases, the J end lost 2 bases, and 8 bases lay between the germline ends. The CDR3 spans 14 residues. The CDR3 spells CASSLAQVQETQYF. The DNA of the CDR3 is TGTGCCAGCAGCTTGGCCCAGGTACAAGAGACCCAGTACTTC. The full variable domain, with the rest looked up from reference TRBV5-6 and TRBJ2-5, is DAGVTQSPTHLIKTRGQQVTLRCSPKSGHDTVSWYQQALGQGPQFIFQYYEEEERQRGNFPDRFSGHQFPNYSSELNVNALLLGDSALYLCASSLAQVQETQYFGPGTRLLVL.

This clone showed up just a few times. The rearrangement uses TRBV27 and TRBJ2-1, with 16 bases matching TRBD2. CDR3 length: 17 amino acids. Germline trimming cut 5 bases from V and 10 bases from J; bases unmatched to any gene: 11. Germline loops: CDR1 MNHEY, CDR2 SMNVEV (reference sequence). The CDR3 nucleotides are TGTGCCAGCAGTCCGTACGGGACTAGCGGGAGGGGGGGCGAGCAGTTCTTC. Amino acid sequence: CASSPYGTSGRGGEQFF.

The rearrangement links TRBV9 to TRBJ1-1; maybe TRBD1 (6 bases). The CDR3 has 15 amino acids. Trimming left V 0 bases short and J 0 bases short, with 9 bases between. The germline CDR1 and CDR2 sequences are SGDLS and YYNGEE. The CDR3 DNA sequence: TGTGCCAGCAGCGTAGCAGGGGCCCTGAACACTGAAGCTTTCTTT. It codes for CASSVAGALNTEAFF.

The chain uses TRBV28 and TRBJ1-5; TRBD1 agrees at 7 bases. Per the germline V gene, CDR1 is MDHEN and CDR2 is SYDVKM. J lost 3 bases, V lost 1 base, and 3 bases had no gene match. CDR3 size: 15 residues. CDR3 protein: CASSLSDRNNQPQHF. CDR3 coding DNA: TGTGCCAGCAGTTTATCGGACAGGAACAATCAGCCCCAGCATTTT. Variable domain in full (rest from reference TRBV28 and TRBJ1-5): DVKVTQSSRYLVKRTGEKVFLECVQDMDHENMFWYRQDPGLGLRLIYFSYDVKMKEKGDIPEGYSVSREKKERFSLILESASTNQTSMYLCASSLSDRNNQPQHFGDGTRLSIL.

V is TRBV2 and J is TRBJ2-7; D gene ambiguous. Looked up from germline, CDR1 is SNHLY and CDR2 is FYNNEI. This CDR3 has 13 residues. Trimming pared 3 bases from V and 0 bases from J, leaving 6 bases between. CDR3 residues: CASSDDISYEQYF. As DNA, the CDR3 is TGTGCCAGCAGTGACGACATCTCCTACGAGCAGTACTTC.

The CDR3 sequence: CSVEGVEPYNEQFF. CDR3 sequence (DNA): TGCAGCGTTGAAGGGGTGGAACCTTACAATGAGCAGTTCTTC. The chain joins TRBV29-1 to TRBJ2-1, with no clear D. Deletions cut 1 base from V and 4 bases from J, with 11 bases between. CDR1 is SQVTM, CDR2 ANQGSEA, per germline. The CDR3 is 14 residues long.